This passage covers 31 T cell receptor beta chains from one sample sequenced in a study of human T cells and chemical hapten exposure. TCRdb called the RACE reads again in MiXCR, with one record for every CDR3 protein. The data show about 85,000 distinct CDR3 sequences, 7.5% to 9.5% seen once. Time point indicated: pre-sensitization, week 0. Regarding treatment: therapeutic diphenylcyclopropenone sensitization with weekly scalp DPC. The material sequenced was whole blood, taken in connection with sensitization to the hapten diphenylcyclopropenone (DPC). These receptors all come from a man aged 35 to 55 with alopecia areata. Some clones in this sample may be carry-over from other donors' samples.

This clonotype showed up many times. V usage is TRBV20-1 and J usage is TRBJ2-1; D gene unclear. The length of the CDR3 is 13 residues. Germline loops: CDR1 DFQATT, CDR2 SNEGSKA (reference sequence). V was pared by 1 base and J by 9 bases, with 13 bases between. CDR3 nucleotides: TGCAGTGCTAGAGGTGAAAGACTGGGTGAGCAGTTCTTC. Translating gives CSARGERLGEQFF.

This clonotype came up a few times. This rearrangement joins TRBV7-9 to TRBJ2-1; possible D gene TRBD1, 6 bases. The CDR3 runs to 15 residues. Trimming left V 5 bases short and J 3 bases short, with 14 bases between. Germline V gives CDR1 SEHNR, CDR2 FQNEAQ (reference sequence). Written as DNA, the CDR3 is TGTGCCAGCAGCCTTCAGGGACACCACTACAATGAGCAGTTCTTC. Translated: CASSLQGHHYNEQFF. Full variable domain (rest looked up from reference TRBV7-9 and TRBJ2-1): DTGVSQNPRHKITKRGQNVTFRCDPISEHNRLYWYRQTLGQGPEFLTYFQNEAQLEKSRLLSDRFSAERPKGSFSTLEIQRTEQGDSAMYLCASSLQGHHYNEQFFGPGTRLTVL.

This clonotype was picked up many times. The chain couples TRBV18 to TRBJ2-3; no clear D. Germline V lookup: CDR1 KGHSH, CDR2 LQKENI. The length of the CDR3 is 14 residues. V lost 1 base, J lost 3 bases, and 8 bases lay in between. CDR3 protein: CASSPQEITDTQYF. The DNA of the CDR3 is TGTGCCAGCTCACCACAGGAGATAACAGATACGCAGTATTTT.

The J gene is TRBJ2-1, the V gene TRBV7-2, with 8 bases that match TRBD2. V lost 5 bases and J lost 6; bases outside the gene matches: 9. The CDR3 extends over 15 amino acids. CDR1 is SGHTA, CDR2 FQGNSA, per germline. CDR3 sequence: CASSAGGRAGNEQFF. Written as DNA, the CDR3 is TGTGCCAGCAGCGCGGGGGGCAGGGCGGGCAATGAGCAGTTCTTC.

The chain combines TRBV7-2 with TRBJ1-1, with D perhaps TRBD1 (5 bases). CDR3 size: 14 residues. Trimming removed 5 bases at V and 2 bases at J, with 12 bases between. Germline V gene data show CDR1 as SGHTA and CDR2 as FQGNSA. CDR3 in amino acids: CASSIDSINTEAFF. CDR3 DNA: TGTGCCAGCAGCATAGACAGTATCAACACTGAAGCTTTCTTT.

The V gene is TRBV14, the J gene TRBJ2-1, with 8 bases identical to TRBD2. The germline V gene has CDR1 SGHDN and CDR2 FVKESK. The CDR3 is 15 amino acids. Unmatched junction bases numbered 11, after V lost 4 bases and J lost 9 bases. The DNA for the CDR3 is TGTGCCAGCAGCCCCGCGGGAGGCGGGGGGATTGAGCAGTTCTTC. Residues: CASSPAGGGGIEQFF.

The chain uses TRBV29-1 and TRBJ2-4, with D perhaps TRBD2 (5 bases). Per the germline V gene, CDR1 is SQVTM and CDR2 is ANQGSEA. The CDR3 has 12 amino acids. The CDR3 nucleotides are TGCAGTGGACGACGGGGCAAAAACATTCAGTACTTC. It encodes CSGRRGKNIQYF.

The rearrangement links TRBV7-8 to TRBJ2-3; either TRBD1 or TRBD2 may fit D (5 bases each). Germline CDR1 and CDR2: SGHVS and FQNEAQ. The CDR3 extends over 14 amino acids. The ends were cut back, 11 bases at V and 0 bases at J, with 15 bases in the middle. The CDR3 bases are TGTGCCGGAAAGGGGCGACTAAGCACAGATACGCAGTATTTT. It specifies CAGKGRLSTDTQYF.

This clonotype showed up many times. The V call is TRBV14, the J call TRBJ2-3, with D uncertain. The V end was cut by 0 bases, the J end by 2 bases, with 9 bases between. The CDR3 consists of 15 residues. Germline assignment: CDR1 SGHDN and CDR2 FVKESK. CDR3 residues: CASSQELIATDTQYF. CDR3 in DNA: TGTGCCAGCAGCCAAGAATTGATAGCCACAGATACGCAGTATTTT.

The sample holds many counts of this clonotype. The chain combines TRBV7-9 with TRBJ2-1, with 7 bases fitting TRBD2. Germline trimming cut 1 base from V and 8 bases from J; bases unmatched to any gene: 11. The CDR3 spans 16 residues. Looked up from germline, CDR1 is SEHNR and CDR2 is FQNEAQ (reference sequence). The CDR3 spells CASSLGGSGFLDEQFF. For the CDR3, the DNA is TGTGCCAGCAGCTTAGGCGGGAGCGGATTTTTGGATGAGCAGTTCTTC.

This clonotype was seen at least ten times. This chain connects TRBV6-1 to TRBJ2-7; either TRBD1 or TRBD2 may supply D (5 bases each). The germline V and J ends were trimmed by 3 bases and 7 bases, with 28 bases remaining between them. Germline V gene data show CDR1 as MNHNS and CDR2 as SASEGT. The CDR3 runs 18 residues. CDR3 bases: TGTGCCAGCAGTGACGCTCCCCAACTACAGGCCCTGGGACCTGAGCAGTACGTC. It translates to CASSDAPQLQALGPEQYV.

This clonotype has just a few counts. V gene TRBV6-1 combines with J gene TRBJ2-7, with 7 positions matching TRBD1. With 6 bases clipped from V and 7 bases from J, the junction kept 12 bases outside the gene matches. CDR3 length: 14 amino acids. Germline V gene sequence: CDR1 MNHNS, CDR2 SASEGT. CDR3: CASSGDRVLREQYV. CDR3 bases: TGTGCCAGCAGCGGCGACAGGGTCCTACGAGAGCAGTACGTC.

This clonotype came up a few times. The rearrangement uses TRBV29-1 and TRBJ2-3; 8 bases agree with TRBD2. The CDR3 loop spans 14 amino acids. The ends lost 4 bases at V and 2 bases at J; junction bases unmatched: 5. Looked up from germline, CDR1 is SQVTM and CDR2 is ANQGSEA. CDR3 residues: CSVAIAGYTDTQYF. In DNA form, the CDR3 reads TGCAGCGTTGCCATAGCGGGATACACAGATACGCAGTATTTT.

The chain carries TRBV7-9 and TRBJ2-1, with a weak D call TRBD1 (6 bases). This CDR3 region has 14 residues. Germline V CDR1 and CDR2: SEHNR, FQNEAQ (reference sequence). Between the trimmed V and J ends, which lost 1 base and 7 bases, there was a span of 11 bases. This CDR3 is CASSLGQVSNEQFF. The CDR3 DNA sequence: TGTGCCAGCAGCTTAGGACAGGTTTCTAATGAGCAGTTCTTC.

This clonotype was observed many times. The chain uses TRBV29-1 and TRBJ2-1, with 9 bases aligning to TRBD2. V lost 3 bases to trimming and J lost 4 bases; unmatched junction nucleotides: 4. Germline loops: CDR1 SQVTM, CDR2 ANQGSEA. CDR3 length equals 14 residues. The CDR3 protein is CSVDPSGMYNEQFF. The DNA of the CDR3 is TGCAGCGTTGACCCTAGCGGGATGTACAATGAGCAGTTCTTC.

This clonotype was counted between two and nine times. V and J are TRBV12-5 and TRBJ1-6; 8 bases match TRBD1. The V segment lost 7 bases and the J segment 7 bases; nucleotides outside the gene matches: 6. Germline V lookup: CDR1 LGHNT, CDR2 FRNRAP. The CDR3 has 14 amino acids. The CDR3: CASASDRANSPLHF. The CDR3 coding sequence is TGTGCTAGTGCCTCGGACAGGGCGAATTCACCCCTCCACTTT. Full variable domain (outside the CDR3, taken from reference TRBV12-5 and TRBJ1-6): DARVTQTPRHKVTEMGQEVTMRCQPILGHNTVFWYRQTMMQGLELLAYFRNRAPLDDSGMPKDRFSAEMPDATLATLKIQPSEPRDSAVYFCASASDRANSPLHFGNGTRLTVT.

V and J are TRBV5-8 and TRBJ2-7, with 8 bases matching TRBD1. The CDR3 loop spans 15 amino acids. The J segment lost 1 base and the V segment lost 1 base, leaving 4 bases of the junction unmatched. Germline V gene sequence: CDR1 SGHTS, CDR2 YDEGEE. The CDR3 region is CASSLRTGISYEQYV. The DNA of the CDR3 is TGTGCCAGCAGCTTGAGGACAGGGATATCCTACGAGCAGTACGTC.

This clonotype was recorded at least ten times. The chain combines TRBV6-1 with TRBJ2-3, with D tentatively TRBD2 (6 bases). Germline V CDR1 and CDR2: MNHNS, SASEGT. With 8 bases removed from V and 2 bases from J, the gap between germline ends came to 20 bases. The CDR3 is 16 residues long. CDR3 nucleotides: TGTGCCAGCGGAGGAGGGGCAGGAACCCTCACAGATACGCAGTATTTT. Translation gives CASGGGAGTLTDTQYF.

Many counts were recorded for this clonotype. V is TRBV2 and J is TRBJ1-2, with a weak D call TRBD1 (6 bases). V was shortened by 8 bases and J by 4 bases, with 11 bases between the two germline ends. The germline V gene encodes CDR1 SNHLY and CDR2 FYNNEI. This CDR3 is built from 12 residues. In DNA form, the CDR3 reads TGTGCCAGCGGACAGAAACTCTATGGCTACACCTTC. Translating gives CASGQKLYGYTF.

The chain joins TRBV27 to TRBJ1-2; D unresolved. CDR1 is MNHEY, CDR2 SMNVEV, per germline (reference sequence). The CDR3 runs to 14 residues. With 6 bases removed from V and 0 bases from J, the gap between germline ends came to 11 bases. This chain's CDR3 is CASSPSTTNYGYTF. The CDR3 DNA follows: TGTGCCAGCAGCCCCTCGACAACTAACTATGGCTACACCTTC.

This clonotype has only a few counts. The chain joins TRBV14 to TRBJ2-5; D gene ambiguous. V was trimmed by 0 bases and J by 0 bases, leaving 8 bases between them. The CDR3 loop spans 15 amino acids. Germline CDR1 reads SGHDN; CDR2 reads FVKESK. DNA for the CDR3: TGTGCCAGCAGCCAAGAAACTCACTACCAAGAGACCCAGTACTTC. Residues: CASSQETHYQETQYF.

The table lists this clonotype with many counts. CDR3 nucleotides: TGTGCCAGTAGTCTCCGTGGGCAGGCTGCCTACGAGCAGTACTTC. It encodes CASSLRGQAAYEQYF. V gene TRBV19 combines with J gene TRBJ2-7; D uncertain. The germline CDR1 and CDR2 sequences are LNHDA and SQIVND (reference sequence). V lost 5 bases, J lost 2 bases, and 16 bases lay in between. CDR3 length: 15 residues.

This clonotype has a count of ten or more. The chain recombines TRBV5-5 with TRBJ2-1; 11 bases align to TRBD2. V was clipped by 0 bases and J by 7 bases; unmatched bases: 12. Germline V gene data show CDR1 as SGHKS and CDR2 as YYEKEE (reference sequence). The CDR3 totals 18 residues. The CDR3: CASSLGTRLAGILNEQFF. CDR3 nucleotide sequence: TGTGCCAGCAGCTTGGGGACCCGACTAGCGGGAATACTGAATGAGCAGTTCTTC.

In its sample, this clonotype was seen a few times. V usage is TRBV30 and J usage is TRBJ1-2; a possible D gene is TRBD1 (6 bases). This CDR3 comprises 12 residues. The ends were cut back, 2 bases at V and 8 bases at J, with 12 bases in the middle. CDR1 and CDR2 (germline): GTSNPN, SVGIG (reference sequence). The CDR3 protein is CAWSPAGVGYTF. Written as DNA, the CDR3 is TGTGCCTGGAGTCCCGCAGGGGTCGGCTACACCTTC.

The rearrangement uses TRBV5-4 and TRBJ1-5, with D possibly being TRBD1 (5 bases). This CDR3 region has 14 residues. V was trimmed by 4 bases and J by 0 bases, leaving 8 bases between them. The germline gives CDR1 SGHNT, CDR2 YYREEE (reference sequence). CDR3 DNA: TGTGCCAGCAGCAAGACAGATAGCAATCAGCCCCAGCATTTT. Protein: CASSKTDSNQPQHF.

The table lists this clonotype with a few counts. The gene calls are TRBV27 and TRBJ2-1; D may be TRBD1 (6 bases). Germline assignment: CDR1 MNHEY and CDR2 SMNVEV (reference sequence). The V end was cut by 5 bases, the J end by 4 bases, with 18 bases between. The CDR3 sequence is 16 residues long. CDR3 nucleotide sequence: TGTGCCAGCAGTCCGCGGACAGCCTTAGGGTACAATGAGCAGTTCTTC. This sequence encodes CASSPRTALGYNEQFF.

In this sample, this clonotype turned up a few times. In nucleotides, the CDR3 is TGTGCCAGCACTTTCCGGGGAGGCGGGGACCTAGCCAAAAACATTCAGTACTTC. It translates to CASTFRGGGDLAKNIQYF. The rearrangement joins TRBV7-2 to TRBJ2-4, with D perhaps matching TRBD2 (6 bases). There are 18 residues in the CDR3. Germline lookup yields CDR1 SGHTA and CDR2 FQGNSA. V dropped 7 bases and J dropped 0 bases, with 22 bases sitting between them.

The chain carries TRBV5-1 and TRBJ2-3; 7 nucleotides match TRBD2. The CDR3 totals 16 residues. J was trimmed by 1 base and V by 1 base; bases with no gene match: 6. The germline CDR1 and CDR2 sequences are SGHRS and YFSETQ. The CDR3 bases are TGCGCCAGCAGCTTGCTACTAGCGAGTGGCACAGATACGCAGTATTTT. The encoded protein is CASSLLLASGTDTQYF.

This chain uses TRBV10-3 with TRBJ2-1; D not resolved. Germline V gene data show CDR1 as ENHRY and CDR2 as SYGVKD. With 3 bases removed from V and 15 bases from J, the gap between germline ends came to 15 bases. The CDR3 extends over 12 amino acids. The CDR3: CAISDPPRRTFF. CDR3 nucleotides: TGTGCCATCAGTGACCCCCCCAGACGCACGTTCTTC.

This chain links TRBV6-6 with TRBJ2-5, with 12 bases aligning to TRBD2. After removal of 2 bases from V and 4 bases from J, the junction contained 11 bases not matched to a gene. Germline V gene data show CDR1 as MNHNY and CDR2 as SVGAGI (reference sequence). The CDR3 contains 18 residues. This CDR3 is CASSYPPSSGRDTETQYF. CDR3 coding DNA: TGTGCCAGCAGTTACCCTCCTTCTAGCGGGAGGGACACAGAGACCCAGTACTTC.

Many counts were recorded for this clonotype. The J gene is TRBJ2-3, the V gene TRBV6-5; D call uncertain. This CDR3 comprises 15 residues. CDR1 and CDR2 (germline): MNHEY, SVGAGI. V lost 0 bases and J 0 bases, leaving 7 bases between the germline ends. CDR3 nucleotide sequence: TGTGCCAGCAGTTACTCTCAGATAAGCACAGATACGCAGTATTTT. The encoded protein is CASSYSQISTDTQYF.